This T cell receptor (beta chain) was recorded in a study of blood T cell repertoires in COVID-19. On the study more broadly: Both acute and convalescent COVID-19 samples were obtained from the United States, Italy and Spain. Sample material is recorded as cDNA or gDNA derived from T cells, B-cell-depleted T cells, or PBMCs.

V lost 4 bases, J lost 2 bases, and 5 bases stayed unmatched. The CDR3 extends over 14 amino acids. Germline CDR1 is SGHRS and CDR2 is YFSETQ. This clone was recorded only once. TCRdb's table, derived via immunoSEQ multiplex PCR, lists solely in-frame clones and lacks some. There are about 81,000 clones in the sample; over 75% occur only once, and around 7.9% lies in the top ten. The genes are TRBV5-1 and TRBJ2-7, with 8 bases lining up with TRBD1. The receptor was isolated from a man aged 70-80 years with acute or convalescent COVID-19. The sample consisted of peripheral blood. CDR3 in DNA: TGCGCCAGCAGCACCCTGACAGGGGCCTACGAGCAGTACTTC. This encodes CASSTLTGAYEQYF.